The 10 T cell receptor beta chains given below trace back to one sample, sequenced in a study of blood T cell repertoires in COVID-19 (dated by TCRdb to 2018 to 2021). The library came from the immunoSEQ multiplex PCR assay. TCRdb provides this immuneACCESS table in a form limited to in-frame rearrangements. Some clones are lacking; in checked studies, under half of them reflect an unresolved V gene, and why the rest are absent is not known. This sample lists 31,000 or so clones; roughly nine tenths were detected once. About 24% of the sample comes from the top ten. Sequenced: peripheral blood. The receptors were sampled from a human donor with active COVID-19. The donor label of this sample is uncertain.

The V and J genes are TRBV4-2 and TRBJ2-3; maybe TRBD2 (6 bases). The germline gives CDR1 LGHNA, CDR2 YNFKEQ. V was trimmed by 4 bases and J by 2 bases, leaving 16 bases between them. This CDR3 is 16 amino acids long. DNA for the CDR3: TGTGCCAGCAGCCCCGGAACCTGGGACTCCACAGATACGCAGTATTTT. Its translation is CASSPGTWDSTDTQYF.

This rearrangement joins TRBV6-5 to TRBJ2-7; 7 nucleotides line up with TRBD2. Germline CDR1 and CDR2: MNHEY and SVGAGI. There are 14 residues in the CDR3. Trimming at V came to 6 bases and at J to 6 bases, leaving 11 bases not matched to a gene. CDR3 nucleotides: TGTGCCAGCAGACCCCCTAGACTAGCTGGCGAGCAGTACTTC. Residues: CASRPPRLAGEQYF.

This chain joins TRBV7-9 and TRBJ2-5; possible D gene TRBD1, 6 bases. The CDR3 consists of 12 residues. Trimming left V 5 bases short and J 5 bases short, with 9 bases between. Germline lookup yields CDR1 SEHNR and CDR2 FQNEAQ (reference sequence). The CDR3 region has the DNA TGTGCCAGCAGCACTACAGGGGAGACCCAGTACTTC. Its protein product is CASSTTGETQYF.

The rearrangement uses TRBV10-3 and TRBJ2-1; 12 nucleotides match TRBD2. The CDR3 runs to 16 residues. Per germline, CDR1 ENHRY and CDR2 SYGVKD. With 0 bases clipped from V and 10 bases from J, the junction kept 7 bases outside the gene matches. In DNA, the CDR3 is TGTGCCATCAGTGAGTCGTCGGGACTAGCGGGTTTAGAGCAGTTCTTC. Translation gives CAISESSGLAGLEQFF.

For this clone: One end of the junction varies from germline; a read error may be responsible. The rearrangement links TRBV2 to TRBJ2-3; 10 bases align to TRBD1. The germline V gene encodes CDR1 SNHLY and CDR2 FYNNEI. This CDR3 spans 15 amino acids. CDR3 coding DNA: TGTGCCAGCAGAGAAGACAGGGGGCTGGCAGATACGCAGTATTTT. Translation: CASREDRGLADTQYF. Looking up the rest from reference TRBV2 and TRBJ2-3 gives the full variable domain: EPEVTQTPSHQVTQMGQEVILRCVPISNHLYFYWYRQILGQKVEFLVSFYNNEISEKSEIFDDQFSVERPDGSNFTLKIRSTKLEDSAMYFCASREDRGLADTQYFGPGTRLTVL.

The rearrangement uses TRBV29-1 and TRBJ2-3; possibly TRBD1 for D (5 bases). The CDR3 totals 13 residues. Trimming cost V 3 bases and J 2 bases, with 9 bases left between them. In germline, CDR1 is SQVTM, CDR2 ANQGSEA. The CDR3 here is CSVDAGHTDTQYF. DNA of the CDR3: TGCAGCGTTGACGCAGGGCACACAGATACGCAGTATTTT.

This clone was seen more than once but under ten times. The V and J genes are TRBV4-1 and TRBJ1-6, with 9 positions matching TRBD1. The CDR3 sequence is 17 residues long. V lost 3 bases, J lost 7 bases, and 10 bases stayed unmatched. Germline V CDR1 and CDR2: MGHRA, YSYEKL. The CDR3 region is CASSHIRDRAKNSPLHF. Written as DNA, the CDR3 is TGCGCCAGCAGCCACATCCGGGACAGGGCCAAAAATTCACCCCTCCACTTT.

The chain recombines TRBV12-3 or TRBV12-4 with TRBJ1-3, with D tentatively TRBD1 (6 bases). The CDR3 covers 13 residues. Trimming pared 6 bases from V and 4 bases from J, leaving 10 bases between. CDR3 sequence (DNA): TGTGCCAGCAGGCCAGGGGCCGGAAACACCATATATTTT. Translating it yields CASRPGAGNTIYF.

This clone was picked up a small number of times. The chain couples TRBV11-3 to TRBJ1-4, with D unclear. This CDR3 spans 15 amino acids. Germline lookup yields CDR1 SGHNT and CDR2 YENEEA. Trimming took 5 bases from V and 0 from J, leaving 10 bases between them. This CDR3 reads CASSGDGATNEKLFF. The CDR3 coding sequence is TGTGCCAGCAGCGGAGACGGTGCAACTAATGAAAAACTGTTTTTT.

V gene TRBV28 combines with J gene TRBJ1-2; the D gene is possibly TRBD1 (6 bases). Trimming removed 3 bases from V and 2 bases from J, with 13 bases in between. The CDR3 consists of 15 residues. Looked up from germline, CDR1 is MDHEN and CDR2 is SYDVKM. The DNA of the CDR3 is TGTGCCAGCAGTTTCAGGGGTTCCTGGAACTATGGCTACACCTTC. Protein product: CASSFRGSWNYGYTF.